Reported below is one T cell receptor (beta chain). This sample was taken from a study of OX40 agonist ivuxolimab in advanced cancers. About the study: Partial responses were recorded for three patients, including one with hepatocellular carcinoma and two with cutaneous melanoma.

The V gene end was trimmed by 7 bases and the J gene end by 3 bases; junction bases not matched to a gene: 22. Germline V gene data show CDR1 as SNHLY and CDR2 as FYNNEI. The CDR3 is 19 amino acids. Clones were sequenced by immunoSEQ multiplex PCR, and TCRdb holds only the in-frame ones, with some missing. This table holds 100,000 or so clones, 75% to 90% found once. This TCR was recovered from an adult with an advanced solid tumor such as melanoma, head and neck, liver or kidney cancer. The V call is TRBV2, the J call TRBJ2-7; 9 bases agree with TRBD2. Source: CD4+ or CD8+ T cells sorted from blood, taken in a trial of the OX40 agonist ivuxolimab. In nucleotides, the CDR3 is TGTGCCAGCACTTTGACTAGCGGACATTTTGGACCCATGGGCTACGAGCAGTACTTC. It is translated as CASTLTSGHFGPMGYEQYF.